Listed below are T cell receptor beta chains from one sample, sequenced in a study of cytomegalovirus exposure and HLA in healthy donors. TCRdb's copy holds only in-frame clones and misses some; the assay was immunoSEQ multiplex PCR. The table lists about 120,000 clones, 80% of them singletons. Sequencing was carried out using PBMCs. The receptors shown here come from a male donor in good health and CMV-seronegative. Each CDR3 is given with its conserved first and last residue. The D gene is left open where the match is weak. Only some rows state a clone size, as once, few, many or a class for expanded clones.

v_call,j_call,d_call,clone_size,cdr3_length,cdr3_nt,cdr3_aa
TRBV7-9,TRBJ1-1,.,.,14,TGTGCCAGCAGCTCTCCCGCGGTAGGAACTGAAGCTTTCTTT,CASSSPAVGTEAFF
TRBV9,TRBJ2-3,.,.,15,TGTGCCAGCAGCCTCCGGTGGGAGATAACAGATACGCAGTATTTT,CASSLRWEITDTQYF
TRBV7-9,TRBJ2-7,TRBD1,.,14,TGTGCCAGCAGCAAAACAGGGGGCGCGAACGAGCAGTACTTC,CASSKTGGANEQYF
TRBV19,TRBJ2-7,.,.,19,TGTGCCAGTAGTACTCGCACTAATGTCCGAGGGGGGGGCTCCTACGAGCAGTACTTC,CASSTRTNVRGGGSYEQYF
TRBV30,TRBJ1-1,.,.,15,TGTGCCTGGCGGTGGGCAGGGAATATGAACACTGAAGCTTTCTTT,CAWRWAGNMNTEAFF
TRBV6-5,TRBJ2-1,.,.,15,TGTGCCAGCAGTTTAGGTGGGCAGATCCTAAATGAGCAGTTCTTC,CASSLGGQILNEQFF
TRBV6-5,TRBJ2-2,.,.,12,TGTGCCAGCAGTGACGGGAACGGGGAGCTGTTTTTT,CASSDGNGELFF
TRBV30,TRBJ2-3,TRBD2,few,15,TGTGCCTGGAGTCTATCGGGGGGGGCCGCAGATACGCAGTATTTT,CAWSLSGGAADTQYF
TRBV27,TRBJ2-3,.,.,14,TGTGCCAGCAGTTTCTACAGATACACAGATACGCAGTATTTT,CASSFYRYTDTQYF
TRBV5-6,TRBJ2-7,TRBD1,few,17,TGTGCCAGCAGCTTGGGGTACCTAGGGACAGGGGTTTACGAGCAGTACTTC,CASSLGYLGTGVYEQYF
TRBV5-6,TRBJ1-2,TRBD1,.,16,TGTGCCAGCAGCTTGACAGGGGGAAAAGCTAACTATGGCTACACCTTC,CASSLTGGKANYGYTF
TRBV9,TRBJ2-7,TRBD1,.,15,TGTGCCAGCAGCGCAGGGACAGGCAGCTCCTACGAGCAGTACTTC,CASSAGTGSSYEQYF
TRBV27,TRBJ2-5,.,.,13,TGTGCCAGCAGTGCCCGACAGGCCCAGACCCAGTACTTC,CASSARQAQTQYF
TRBV7-9,TRBJ1-5,.,few,14,TGTGCCAGCGGAAGGGGGACCGCCGATCAGCCCCAGCATTTT,CASGRGTADQPQHF
TRBV29-1,TRBJ2-3,TRBD1,few,13,TGCAGCGTTCGGGACAGGGAAGCAGATACGCAGTATTTT,CSVRDREADTQYF
TRBV19,TRBJ2-1,TRBD1,.,13,TGTGCCAGTAGTTCAAACAGGGGGAATGAGCAGTTCTTC,CASSSNRGNEQFF
TRBV28,TRBJ1-2,TRBD1,few,16,TGTGCCAGCAGACCTACCCCACCGGGACAGCCCTATGGCTACACCTTC,CASRPTPPGQPYGYTF
TRBV19,TRBJ2-7,TRBD2,.,15,TGTGCCAGTAGTCCCGGACTAGCGGGGACCTACGAGCAGTACTTC,CASSPGLAGTYEQYF
TRBV7-3,TRBJ2-7,TRBD1,.,15,TGTGCCAGCAGCCCCGGACAGGGCGTCTCCTACGAGCAGTACTTC,CASSPGQGVSYEQYF